The sequence of this TCR beta chain was determined in a study of T-cell reconstitution after alpha-beta-depleted transplantation in children. This clonotype was recorded a few times. Its specificity is unknown. This CDR3 comprises 14 residues. Between the trimmed V and J ends, which lost 2 bases and 9 bases, there was a span of 17 bases. Germline loops: CDR1 ENHRY, CDR2 SYGVKD. Overall study findings and caveats: Among T cells one year after transplant, newly produced cells accounted for most counts and diversity. Several patients had high TCRbeta diversity at day 60; it came from surviving recipient T cells and thymic progenitors. Expanded graft clones, several hundred of them, were reportedly the source of alpha-beta T cells about two months after transplant.

The TCRbeta library was prepared with unique molecular identifiers. TCRdb reprocessed the PCR reads via MiXCR and lists one record per CDR3 protein. Of fewer than 250,000 distinct CDR3 sequences listed, approximately 17% are singletons. The V gene is TRBV10-3, the J gene TRBJ2-7; D is perhaps TRBD1 (6 bases). The sequencing used PBMCs, mostly from graft donor cells, collected 360 days after TCRalphabeta/CD19-depleted stem cell transplant. The receptor comes from a male patient aged 2-9 years who had a stem cell transplant for acute lymphoblastic leukemia, so the T cells may come from the graft donor. The CDR3, as DNA: TGTGCCATCAGTGAGGGGGGCCGGACCTCAAGGCAGTACTTC. Translating it yields CAISEGGRTSRQYF.